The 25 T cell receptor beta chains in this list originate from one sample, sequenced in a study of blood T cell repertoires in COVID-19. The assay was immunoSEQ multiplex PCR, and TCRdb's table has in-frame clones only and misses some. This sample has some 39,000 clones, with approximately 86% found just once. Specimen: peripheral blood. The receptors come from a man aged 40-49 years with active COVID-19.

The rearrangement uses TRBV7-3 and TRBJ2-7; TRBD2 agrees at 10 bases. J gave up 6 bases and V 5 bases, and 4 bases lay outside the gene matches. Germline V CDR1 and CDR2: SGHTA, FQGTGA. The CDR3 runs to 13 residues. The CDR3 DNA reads TGTGCCAGCAGCCCCAGGACTAGCGGCGAGCAGTACTTC. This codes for CASSPRTSGEQYF.

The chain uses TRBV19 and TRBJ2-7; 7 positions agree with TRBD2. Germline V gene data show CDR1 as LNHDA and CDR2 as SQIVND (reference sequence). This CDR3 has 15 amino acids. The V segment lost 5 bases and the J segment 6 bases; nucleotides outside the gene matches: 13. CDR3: CASSESGIGRSEQYF. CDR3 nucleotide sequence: TGTGCCAGTAGTGAGAGCGGGATCGGGCGGAGCGAGCAGTACTTC. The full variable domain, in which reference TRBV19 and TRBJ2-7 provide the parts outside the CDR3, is DGGITQSPKYLFRKEGQNVTLSCEQNLNHDAMYWYRQDPGQGLRLIYYSQIVNDFQKGDIAEGYSVSREKKESFPLTVTSAQKNPTAFYLCASSESGIGRSEQYFGPGTRLTVT.

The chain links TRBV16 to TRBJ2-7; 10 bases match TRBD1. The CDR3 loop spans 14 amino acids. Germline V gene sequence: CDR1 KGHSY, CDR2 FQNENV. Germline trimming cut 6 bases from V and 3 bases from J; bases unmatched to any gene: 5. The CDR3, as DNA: TGTGCCAGCAGACGGGACAGGGGTATCTACGAGCAGTACTTC. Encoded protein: CASRRDRGIYEQYF. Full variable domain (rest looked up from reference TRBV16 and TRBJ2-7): GEEVAQTPKHLVRGEGQKAKLYCAPIKGHSYVFWYQQVLKNEFKFLISFQNENVFDETGMPKERFSAKCLPNSPCSLEIQATKLEDSAVYFCASRRDRGIYEQYFGPGTRLTVT.

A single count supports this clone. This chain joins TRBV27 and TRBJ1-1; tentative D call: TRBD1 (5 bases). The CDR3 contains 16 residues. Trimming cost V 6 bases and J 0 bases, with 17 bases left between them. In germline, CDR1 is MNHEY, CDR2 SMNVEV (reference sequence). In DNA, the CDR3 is TGTGCCAGCAGCCTTGGTCAGGGCAGGCTGAACACTGAAGCTTTCTTT. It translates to CASSLGQGRLNTEAFF.

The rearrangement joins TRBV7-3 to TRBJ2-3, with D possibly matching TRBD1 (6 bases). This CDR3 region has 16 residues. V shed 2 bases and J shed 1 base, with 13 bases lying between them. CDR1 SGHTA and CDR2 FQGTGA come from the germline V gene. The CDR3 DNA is TGTGCCAGCAGCTTAGGCAGGGGCGCCGGCACAGATACGCAGTATTTT. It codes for CASSLGRGAGTDTQYF.

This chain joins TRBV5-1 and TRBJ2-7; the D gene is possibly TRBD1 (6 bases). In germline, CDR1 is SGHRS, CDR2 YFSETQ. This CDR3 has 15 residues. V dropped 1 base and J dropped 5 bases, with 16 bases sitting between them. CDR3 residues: CASSLNGRGPHEQYF. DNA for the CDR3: TGCGCCAGCAGCTTGAACGGCAGGGGTCCCCACGAGCAGTACTTC.

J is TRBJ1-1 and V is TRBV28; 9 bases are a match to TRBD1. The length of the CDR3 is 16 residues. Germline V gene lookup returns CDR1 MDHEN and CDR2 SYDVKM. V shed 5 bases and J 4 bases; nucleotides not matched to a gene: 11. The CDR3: CASSPISGQGITEAFF. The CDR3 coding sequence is TGTGCCAGCAGTCCGATATCGGGACAGGGAATCACTGAAGCTTTCTTT.

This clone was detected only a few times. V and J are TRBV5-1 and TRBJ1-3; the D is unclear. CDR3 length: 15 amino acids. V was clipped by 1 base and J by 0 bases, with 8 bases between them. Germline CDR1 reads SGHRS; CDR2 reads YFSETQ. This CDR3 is CASSLNRDSGNTIYF. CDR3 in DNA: TGCGCCAGCAGCTTGAACCGAGACTCTGGAAACACCATATATTTT.

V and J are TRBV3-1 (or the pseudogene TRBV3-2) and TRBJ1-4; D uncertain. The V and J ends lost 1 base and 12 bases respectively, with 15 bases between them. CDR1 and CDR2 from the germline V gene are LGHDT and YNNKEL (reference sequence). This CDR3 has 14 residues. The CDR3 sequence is CASSQAEGAEELFF. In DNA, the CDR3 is TGTGCCAGCAGCCAAGCAGAGGGAGCGGAAGAACTGTTTTTT.

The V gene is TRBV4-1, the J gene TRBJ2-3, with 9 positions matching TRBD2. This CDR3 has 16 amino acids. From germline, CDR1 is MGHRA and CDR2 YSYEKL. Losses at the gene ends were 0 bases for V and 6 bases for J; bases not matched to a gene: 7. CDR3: CASSQDLTSGWDTQYF. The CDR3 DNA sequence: TGCGCCAGCAGCCAAGATTTAACTAGCGGGTGGGATACGCAGTATTTT.

The CDR3: CSVTTGSEKLFF. CDR3 DNA: TGCAGCGTTACAACAGGGAGTGAAAAACTGTTTTTT. J is TRBJ1-4 and V is TRBV29-1, with D possibly matching TRBD1 (6 bases). There are 12 residues in the CDR3. Germline assignment: CDR1 SQVTM and CDR2 ANQGSEA. V lost 5 bases to trimming and J lost 7 bases, with 11 bases between them. Drawing the rest from reference TRBV29-1 and TRBJ1-4, the complete variable domain is SAVISQKPSRDICQRGTSLTIQCQVDSQVTMMFWYRQQPGQSLTLIATANQGSEATYESGFVIDKFPISRPNLTFSTLTVSNMSPEDSSIYLCSVTTGSEKLFFGSGTQLSVL.

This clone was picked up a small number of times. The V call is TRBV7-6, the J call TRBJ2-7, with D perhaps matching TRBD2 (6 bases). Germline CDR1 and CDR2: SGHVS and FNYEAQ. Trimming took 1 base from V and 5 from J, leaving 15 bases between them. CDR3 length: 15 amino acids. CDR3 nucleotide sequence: TGTGCCAGCAGCTTAGGGGGAACGGGAGTTCACGAGCAGTACTTC. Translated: CASSLGGTGVHEQYF.

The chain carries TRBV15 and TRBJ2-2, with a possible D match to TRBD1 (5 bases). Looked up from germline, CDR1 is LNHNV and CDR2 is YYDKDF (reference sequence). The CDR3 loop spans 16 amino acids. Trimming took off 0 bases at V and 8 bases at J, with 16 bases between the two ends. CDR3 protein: CATSRDFNRLGGELFF. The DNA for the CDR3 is TGTGCCACCAGCAGAGATTTTAACAGGCTTGGTGGGGAGCTGTTTTTT.

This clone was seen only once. As DNA, the CDR3 is TGTGCCAGCAGGGGACAGGGGGCAACTCGCTCCTACGAGCAGTACTTC. Its protein is CASRGQGATRSYEQYF. The chain combines TRBV25-1 with TRBJ2-7, with TRBD1 matching 12 bases. Germline V gene lookup returns CDR1 MGHDK and CDR2 SYGVNS. V shed 6 bases, J shed 0 bases, and the junction held 6 bases outside the gene matches. CDR3 length equals 16 residues.

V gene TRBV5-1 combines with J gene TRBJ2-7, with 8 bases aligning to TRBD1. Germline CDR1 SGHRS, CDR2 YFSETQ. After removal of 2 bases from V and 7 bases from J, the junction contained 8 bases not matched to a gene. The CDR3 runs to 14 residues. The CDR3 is CASSLWTGSKEQYF. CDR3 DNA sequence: TGCGCCAGCAGCTTATGGACAGGGTCGAAAGAGCAGTACTTC.

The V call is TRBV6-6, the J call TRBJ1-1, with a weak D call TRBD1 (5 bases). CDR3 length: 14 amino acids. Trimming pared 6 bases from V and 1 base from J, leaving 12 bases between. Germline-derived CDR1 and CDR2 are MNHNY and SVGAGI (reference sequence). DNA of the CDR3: TGTGCCAGCAGCCGTCGGGGGGGGAACACTGAAGCTTTCTTT. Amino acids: CASSRRGGNTEAFF.

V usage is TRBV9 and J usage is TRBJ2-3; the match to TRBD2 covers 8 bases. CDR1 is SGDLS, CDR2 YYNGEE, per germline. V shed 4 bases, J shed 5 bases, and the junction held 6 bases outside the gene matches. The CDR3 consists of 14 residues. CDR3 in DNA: TGTGCCAGCAGCAAAGCGGGAGTGGTAGATACGCAGTATTTT. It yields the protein CASSKAGVVDTQYF.

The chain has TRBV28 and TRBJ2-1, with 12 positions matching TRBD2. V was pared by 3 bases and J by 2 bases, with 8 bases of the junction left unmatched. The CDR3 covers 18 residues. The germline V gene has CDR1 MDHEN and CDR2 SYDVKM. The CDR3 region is CASSFGLAGGFPYNEQFF. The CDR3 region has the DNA TGTGCCAGCAGTTTCGGGCTAGCGGGAGGGTTCCCCTACAATGAGCAGTTCTTC.

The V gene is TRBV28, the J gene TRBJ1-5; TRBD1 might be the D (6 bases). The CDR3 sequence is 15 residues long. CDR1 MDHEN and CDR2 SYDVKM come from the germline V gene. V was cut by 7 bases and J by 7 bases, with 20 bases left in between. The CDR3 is CASTFGTGTPQPQHF. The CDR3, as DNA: TGTGCCAGCACTTTCGGAACCGGGACACCACAGCCCCAGCATTTT.

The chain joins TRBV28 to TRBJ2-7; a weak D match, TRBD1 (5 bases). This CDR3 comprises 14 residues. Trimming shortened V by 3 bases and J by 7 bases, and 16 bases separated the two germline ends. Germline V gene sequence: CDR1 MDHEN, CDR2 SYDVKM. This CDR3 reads CASSLEQGPWEQYF. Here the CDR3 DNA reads TGTGCCAGCAGTTTGGAGCAGGGCCCATGGGAGCAGTACTTC.

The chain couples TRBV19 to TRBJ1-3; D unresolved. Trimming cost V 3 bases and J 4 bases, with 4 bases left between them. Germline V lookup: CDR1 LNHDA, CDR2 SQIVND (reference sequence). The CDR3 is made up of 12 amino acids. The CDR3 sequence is CASSIRGNTIYF. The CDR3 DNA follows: TGTGCCAGTAGTATTCGGGGAAACACCATATATTTT.

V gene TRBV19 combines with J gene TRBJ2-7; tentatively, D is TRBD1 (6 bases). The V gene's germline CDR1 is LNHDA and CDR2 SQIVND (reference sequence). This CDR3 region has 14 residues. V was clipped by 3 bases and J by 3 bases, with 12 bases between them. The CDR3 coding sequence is TGTGCCAGTAGTATTTTAGGACAGTACTACGAGCAGTACTTC. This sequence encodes CASSILGQYYEQYF.

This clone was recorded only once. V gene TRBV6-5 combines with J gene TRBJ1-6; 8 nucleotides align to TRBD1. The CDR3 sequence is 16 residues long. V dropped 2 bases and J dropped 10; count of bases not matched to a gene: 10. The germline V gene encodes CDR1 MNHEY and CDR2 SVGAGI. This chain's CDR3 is CASSYGAGGARSPLHF. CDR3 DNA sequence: TGTGCCAGCAGTTACGGGGCAGGGGGCGCGAGATCACCCCTCCACTTT.

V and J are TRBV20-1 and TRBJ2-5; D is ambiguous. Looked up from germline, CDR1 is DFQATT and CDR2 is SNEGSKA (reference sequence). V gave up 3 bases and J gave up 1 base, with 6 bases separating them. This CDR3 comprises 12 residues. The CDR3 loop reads CSASLTQETQYF. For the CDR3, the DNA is TGCAGTGCTAGTCTAACCCAAGAGACCCAGTACTTC.

The CDR3 nucleotides read TGTGCCAGCAGTGAACAGGGGCGGGCTAGCGGGAGAAACGAGCAGTACTTC. Translated: CASSEQGRASGRNEQYF. The gene calls are TRBV25-1 and TRBJ2-7; 10 nucleotides agree with TRBD2. Losses at the gene ends were 2 bases for V and 5 bases for J; bases not matched to a gene: 12. Germline assignment: CDR1 MGHDK and CDR2 SYGVNS. The CDR3 contains 17 residues.